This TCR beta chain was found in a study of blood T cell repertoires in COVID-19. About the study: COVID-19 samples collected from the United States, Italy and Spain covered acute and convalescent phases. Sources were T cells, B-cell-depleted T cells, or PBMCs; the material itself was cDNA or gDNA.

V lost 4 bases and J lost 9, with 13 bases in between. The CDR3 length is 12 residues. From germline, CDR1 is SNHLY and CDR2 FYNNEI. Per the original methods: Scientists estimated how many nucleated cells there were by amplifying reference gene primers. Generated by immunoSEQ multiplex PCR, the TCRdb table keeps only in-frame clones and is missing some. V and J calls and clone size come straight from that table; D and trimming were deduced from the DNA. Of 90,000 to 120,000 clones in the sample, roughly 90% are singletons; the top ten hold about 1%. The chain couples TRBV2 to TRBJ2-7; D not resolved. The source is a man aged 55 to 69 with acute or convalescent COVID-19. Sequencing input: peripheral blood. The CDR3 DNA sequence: TGTGCCAGCAGTGTCACCCCATCGGGGCAGTACTTC. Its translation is CASSVTPSGQYF.